This T cell receptor beta chain was found in a study of cytomegalovirus exposure and HLA in healthy donors (dated by TCRdb to about 2017). In the study overall: An earlier analysis of 550 to 700 of the donors reported roughly 300 Gb of sequence data and about 100 million unique TCR beta sequences from 150 million to 200 million T cells. An early release that covered some 640 HLA-typed donors contained around 300 gigabases of sequencing data and about 93 million unique TCR sequences. Among the roughly 390 genotyped donors, approximately 81% belonged to the genetic ancestry cluster associated with self-reported Caucasian donors. The aim of the study was to test whether cataloging public T cell receptors could identify signatures of past pathogen exposure. The study profiled the T cell repertoires of more than 500 subjects by immunosequencing and related them to cytomegalovirus serostatus. Besides the first cohort of around 670 subjects, a separate validation cohort made up of 120 different subjects was used. The study combined high-throughput TCR immunosequencing, statistical association of individual TCRs with disease status, and machine learning to predict cytomegalovirus infection status. To study patterns of TCR occurrence, a later analysis re-analyzed previously published TCR beta repertoires from around 660 donors and added high-resolution HLA genotyping. The later analysis used no new phenotypic data to find candidate immune exposures, relying instead on TCR beta sequences and their occurrence across donors. An earlier analysis of 587 of the donors applied high-throughput TCR beta sequencing to assess whether each TCR beta V gene segment acted as functional or pseudogenic. Alongside the repertoire data, information on donor age, sex, ethnicity and CMV serostatus was compiled. A later genetic analysis used genome-wide SNP genotypes for 398 of the 666 donors, treating that subset as a discovery cohort. Every discovery cohort repertoire had been produced on one sequencing platform. HLA typing included class I and class II loci at four-digit resolution. Typing coverage differed by locus: A, B, C, DRB1 and DQB1 were typed in roughly 620-630 donors, DQA1 in about 560, DPA1 in 606, and DPB1 in 400 to 490. A handful of DR-DQ haplotypes were handled as single units for association and clustering because linkage in the cohort was strong. Among 300 to 450 genotyped donors of the cohort, an average of around 240,000 unique TCR beta nucleotide sequences were sequenced per donor, 15% to 20% of them non-productive. Beyond this particular receptor, the publication reports: While some public TCRs were present in many individuals, most TCR sequences turned up only very rarely across donors. The classifier was reported to diagnose cytomegalovirus status with high specificity and sensitivity in both the original cohort and the validation cohort. Several of the top co-occurrence clusters appeared to be linked to parvovirus B19, influenza, CMV and Epstein-Barr virus, according to a later analysis. An association between a missense DCLRE1C variant and V-gene and J-gene trimming of TCR beta chains was found in a later genetic analysis and replicated in an independent cohort. Specific HLA alleles were associated with some 15,000 TCR beta sequences at a false discovery rate of 0.05 in a later analysis. HLA typing was unavailable for some donors at each locus, so association tests used only the typed subset. Three of the identified cytomegalovirus-associated TCR beta chains were confirmed in vitro to be specific for cytomegalovirus antigens. Because counts were too low, seventeen rarely observed V segments, including chromosome 9 orphons, were left out of the earlier analysis of 500 to 750 of the donors. In a later genetic analysis, fewer N-insertions in productive TCRs were reported among donors in an Asian-associated ancestry cluster than the roughly 670-donor mean. An earlier analysis of around 540 of the donors showed that most TCR beta V segments appeared in productive rearrangements either about 87% or about 30% of the time, which broadly matched IMGT annotations. The authors suggested that the approach could potentially be generalized to other disease states and immunological phenotypes. The sequencing pipeline was judged likely to have produced a cluster of highly shared sequence variants as a technical artifact. In a later analysis, most CMV-associated TCR beta chains were found to appear HLA-restricted, with HLA associations seemingly driven largely by CMV exposure. In a later analysis, HLA-associated TCR beta chains showed more clonal expansion and lower generation probabilities than non-associated chains that were equally common. A further reported finding was that TCR beta sequences accurately predicted the HLA-A and HLA-B alleles for most subjects in the first cohort. In this cohort, only TCR beta chains were sequenced, and detectable features were limited by the absence of alpha or paired-chain data. In a later analysis, TCR association rates were found to vary across HLA loci, with the most associated TCRs seen for DRB1 alleles and the fewest for HLA-C alleles. The study gave a list of under 200 TCR beta chains associated with cytomegalovirus. The presence/absence analyses assumed that sequencing depth was roughly uniform across donors, and that assumption may not be true. The 87-base-pair reads could not distinguish some IMGT-functional V segments, including TRBV6-2 and TRBV6-3, so those segments were excluded. Linkage disequilibrium might explain the correlated functional status among segregating V segments, but an unknown experimental factor could not be ruled out. Assigning TCR associations to individual alleles was difficult when HLA alleles, especially DR and DQ, strongly co-occurred. Immune exposure information for the cohort was limited to CMV serostatus.

Libraries were prepared through the immunoSEQ multiplex PCR assay. For the multiplex PCR, a mixture combining 60 forward primers for TCR Vbeta segments and 13 reverse primers for TCR Jbeta segments was used. The CDR3 region of rearranged TCR beta genes was amplified from genomic DNA with a multiplex PCR assay. On the Illumina HiSeq System, the amplified TCR beta libraries were sequenced as 87-base-pair reads. As for how the authors treated the data: Across the roughly 700 repertoires, a later analysis counted approximately 83 million unique TCR beta chains, approximately 10 million of which were shared by at least two donors. Raw reads were error-corrected and collapsed into unique sequences by a nearest-neighbor algorithm in which closely related sequences were merged to remove PCR and sequencing errors. V, D and J gene segments were assigned by aligning CDR3 sequences to IMGT reference sequences. For a sequence to be retained, at least a six-nucleotide match to both a V gene segment and a J gene segment was required. A rearrangement was called productive if the CDR3 had no stop codons and remained in frame with V and J, and every other rearrangement was called non-productive. Following IMGT convention, CDR3 was defined as the stretch from the second conserved V-encoded cysteine up to the conserved J-encoded phenylalanine. Sequences without an unambiguous match to a single V gene segment were excluded from the earlier analysis of over 500 of the donors. In an earlier analysis of several hundred of the donors, V segments were called functional above 56.7% productive rearrangements and were called segregating when the between-donor standard deviation exceeded 5%. To diagnose cytomegalovirus status from the catalog of TCR beta chain sequences, a statistical classification framework was built. A later analysis assigned V and J genes by comparing TCR nucleotide sequences with IMGT/GENE-DB human TR gene sequences. A later analysis assigned CDR3 sequences and most-parsimonious VDJ recombination scenarios with the TCRdist pipeline. In a later analysis, each TCR beta chain was defined by its CDR3 amino acid sequence together with its V-gene family, and reads lacking a unique V-gene family were excluded. As a way to deal with suspected cross-contamination and a sequencing artifact, a later analysis dropped roughly 620 nucleotide sequences that were highly shared and had low generation probability. A later analysis calculated a clonal expansion index for each public chain from normalized within-repertoire ranks of inferred template counts. In a later analysis, generation probabilities were computed using a VDJ recombination model fitted to out-of-frame rearrangements, and the results were checked against IGoR. A later analysis scored TCR-TCR, TCR-HLA and TCR-CMV co-occurrence with hypergeometric tests, applying a repertoire-size bias correction to TCR pairs. A later analysis estimated false discovery rates by permuting HLA or CMV assignments 20 times. In a later analysis, co-occurring TCRs were grouped using DBSCAN, and TCRdist sequence similarity was added for clustering within HLA-allele-positive subsets. Repertoires with fewer than 30,000 or more than 120,000 public chains were left out of co-occurrence clustering, as were a handful of repertoires with anomalous nucleotide sharing. TCRdb obtained this table from immuneACCESS and retained in-frame rearrangements with V and J assigned. These tables miss some clones; where compared with another copy, unresolved V genes account for less than half of the shortfall, and the remainder is unexplained. For V, J and clone size, that table is used; D and trimming come from the DNA. This sample has around 180,000 clones in its table, and almost 85% of those were observed once. Approximately 0.47% of the sample rests with the top ten.

In the germline V gene (reference sequence), CDR1 corresponds to DFQATT and CDR2 to SNEGSKA. A distance of 7 bases separates the germline ends of V and J, which lose 6 bases and 4 bases respectively. From the cysteine up to the phenylalanine, the CDR3 has a length of 10 residues. The sequence is cut down to CDR3 DNA, 30 bases in frame from base 1. The cohort comprised fewer than 750 healthy bone marrow donors. All cohort members were sampled while nominally healthy, although unrecorded immune exposures were likely present. The donor was CMV seronegative and belonged to the group of 320 or so seronegative cohort members. Each donor provided a peripheral blood sample, and peripheral blood mononuclear cells were used for TCR beta sequencing. The Qiagen DNeasy Blood Extraction Kit was used to extract genomic DNA from the blood cell samples. To note about this clone: Its cognate antigen has yet to be identified. No base-level quality is on record; no much larger clone is a single base apart.

Sequencing was done on a sample of PBMCs. This clonotype originated in a woman aged 45-60 years in good health and CMV-seronegative. The receptor chain draws on TRBV20-1 and TRBJ2-7; the D gene assignment is ambiguous. In nucleotides, the sequence is TGCAGTGCGGAGAGGTACGAGCAGTACTTC. This encodes CSAERYEQYF.